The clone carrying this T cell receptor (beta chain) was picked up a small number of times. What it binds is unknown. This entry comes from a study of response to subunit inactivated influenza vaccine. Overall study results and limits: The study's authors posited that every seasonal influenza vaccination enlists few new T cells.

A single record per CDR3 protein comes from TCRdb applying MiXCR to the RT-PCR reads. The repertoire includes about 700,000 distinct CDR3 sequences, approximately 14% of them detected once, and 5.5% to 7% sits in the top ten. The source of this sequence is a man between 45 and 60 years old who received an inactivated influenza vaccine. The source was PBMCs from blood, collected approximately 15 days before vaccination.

CDR3 in amino acids: CASSLEVGSETQYF. DNA for the CDR3: TGCGCCAGCAGCTTGGAGGTAGGGTCGGAGACCCAGTACTTC. J is TRBJ2-5 and V is TRBV5-1; D unclear. CDR3 length equals 14 residues. Trimming cost V 0 bases and J 5 bases, with 11 bases left between them. The germline V gene has CDR1 SGHRS and CDR2 YFSETQ.